One T cell receptor beta chain is described in this entry. Time point meaning: newly diagnosed GD, antithyroid drugs for less than 3 months. Extracted PBMC RNA gave rise to the TCR library. The CDR3 is 15 residues long. CDR1 DFQATT and CDR2 SNEGSKA come from the germline V gene (reference sequence). Trimming left V 5 bases short and J 1 base short, with 17 bases between. The data were obtained in a study of regulatory T cells in long-lasting Graves disease. Libraries of TCR beta came from iRepertoire HTBI primers plus Arm-PCR of CDR3 regions. TCRdb re-called the multiplex PCR reads with MiXCR, one entry per CDR3 protein. The sample holds under 300,000 distinct CDR3 sequences, 20% to 25% seen once.

The chain links TRBV20-1 to TRBJ2-5; D assignment may be TRBD1 or TRBD2 (5 bases each). Material: peripheral blood mononuclear cells (PBMCs), obtained at new diagnosis, from a patient treated with antithyroid drugs. The origin of this receptor is a female donor with Graves disease. The CDR3 DNA follows: TGCAGTGCTTCCCCTGCCGCCGGGGCCCAAGAGACCCAGTACTTC. Translated: CSASPAAGAQETQYF.